This T cell receptor (beta chain) derives from a study of blood T cell repertoires in COVID-19. About the study: Collection of acute and convalescent COVID-19 samples took place in the United States, Italy and Spain.

TCRdb's copy holds only in-frame clones and misses some; the assay was immunoSEQ multiplex PCR. In the table there are 250,000 or so clones, about 82% of which are singletons. In assigning cohorts, the study relied on participant-reported clinical history. The clonotype comes from a woman in her forties or fifties who had recovered from COVID-19. The sample comprised PBMCs or T cells enriched from blood (not recorded which).

The CDR3 here is CATSREGHYEQYF. The CDR3 DNA reads TGTGCCACCAGCAGAGAGGGACACTACGAGCAGTACTTC. The chain couples TRBV15 to TRBJ2-7, with D possibly TRBD1 on 6 matching bases. Trimming left V 0 bases short and J 3 bases short, with 6 bases between. Germline V gene lookup returns CDR1 LNHNV and CDR2 YYDKDF (reference sequence). The CDR3 sequence is 13 residues long. The full variable domain, rest sourced from reference TRBV15 and TRBJ2-7, is DAMVIQNPRYQVTQFGKPVTLSCSQTLNHNVMYWYQQKSSQAPKLLFHYYDKDFNNEADTPDNFQSRRPNTSFCFLDIRSPGLGDTAMYLCATSREGHYEQYFGPGTRLTVT.